The rows below give T cell receptor beta chains drawn from one sample of a study of early T cells in non-severe SARS-CoV-2 infection. MiXCR, run by TCRdb on the 5' RACE reads, gives a single entry per CDR3 protein. The table includes over 85,000 distinct CDR3 sequences, over 15% detected once. The sample was whole blood. The receptors shown here come from an adult who was a healthcare worker with PCR-confirmed SARS-CoV-2 infection or an uninfected control (not recorded which). Both conserved end residues are trimmed from each CDR3.

v_gene	j_gene	CDR3aa
TRBV18	TRBJ1-1	ANSLQGNTEAF
TRBV19	TRBJ2-1	ASSDRLAGYNEQF
TRBV29-1	TRBJ1-2	SVDVQGGYT
TRBV6-1	TRBJ1-2	ASRGTGNYGYT
TRBV30	TRBJ1-1	AWARDTLNTEAF
TRBV12-3/TRBV12-4	TRBJ2-1	ASSLTTGGRAYNEQF
TRBV7-9	TRBJ2-5	ASSLVGLAEETQY
TRBV6-5	TRBJ1-2	ASSTTGGTYGYT
TRBV2	TRBJ2-1	ASSSDGAINNEQF
TRBV20-1	TRBJ1-1	SARLGQMNTEAF
TRBV12-3/TRBV12-4	TRBJ1-5	ASSRTGIGQPQH
TRBV30	TRBJ1-4	AWSRWRTGEKLF
TRBV27	TRBJ1-2	ASSLGPSYGYT
TRBV10-3	TRBJ2-7	AIRGGQGGEQY